These 6 T cell receptor beta chains share one sample of origin, sequenced in a study of CD8 T cells in ankylosing spondylitis. General study findings and limits: About 8 highly homologous variants made up a TCR beta motif that seemed to typify ankylosing spondylitis blood.

Their recognized antigens are unknown. TCRdb reprocessed the 5' RACE reads via MiXCR and lists one record per CDR3 protein. The sample includes 700,000 or so distinct CDR3 sequences, around 17% seen only once; the top ten take around 20%. Sequenced input: blood, either unsorted or a sorted T cell fraction (not recorded which). These receptors were obtained from a male donor with ankylosing spondylitis.

This clonotype was found many times. V gene TRBV10-3 combines with J gene TRBJ1-5; D may be TRBD1 (5 bases). This CDR3 contains 15 residues. V gave up 10 bases and J gave up 0 bases, with 16 bases separating them. Germline CDR1 is ENHRY and CDR2 is SYGVKD. The CDR3 here is CATMGDGNSNQPQHF. CDR3 nucleotide sequence: TGTGCCACCATGGGGGACGGAAATAGCAATCAGCCCCAGCATTTT.

In its sample, this clonotype was seen a few times. The genes are TRBV9 and TRBJ2-5; a possible D gene is TRBD1 (6 bases). Trimming took off 5 bases at V and 1 base at J, with 15 bases between the two ends. The germline V gene encodes CDR1 SGDLS and CDR2 YYNGEE. The CDR3 runs 15 residues. CDR3 amino acids: CASSDTGILQETQYF. As DNA, the CDR3 is TGTGCCAGCAGTGATACAGGGATCCTCCAAGAGACCCAGTACTTC.

This clonotype turned up a few times. The chain employs TRBV6-2 or TRBV6-3 and TRBJ2-5; 11 bases are shared with TRBD1. Germline V gene lookup returns CDR1 MNHEY and CDR2 SVGEGT. The CDR3 has 18 amino acids. With 2 bases clipped from V and 3 bases from J, the junction kept 11 bases outside the gene matches. The CDR3 DNA is TGTGCCAGCAGTTACCTCGCGGGACAGGGGGAATGGGAAGAGACCCAGTACTTC. It is translated as CASSYLAGQGEWEETQYF.

This clonotype has a handful of counts. V usage is TRBV4-2 and J usage is TRBJ1-5, with a possible D match to TRBD1 (5 bases). Germline CDR1 reads LGHNA; CDR2 reads YNFKEQ. The V and J ends lost 0 bases and 3 bases respectively, with 9 bases between them. The CDR3 extends over 15 amino acids. The chain's CDR3 is CASSQDRRDNQPQHF. CDR3 sequence (DNA): TGTGCCAGCAGCCAAGATCGCAGGGACAATCAGCCCCAGCATTTT.

A remark on this clonotype: A read error may produce the germline difference seen at one junction end. CDR3 in DNA: TGTGCCAGCAGCTTATTGGGGAGGCCTGGGAATCAGCCCCTGCATTTT. Its translation is CASSLLGRPGNQPLHF. V usage is TRBV7-3 and J usage is TRBJ1-5; D gene unclear. There are 16 residues in the CDR3. CDR1 and CDR2 (germline): SGHTA, FQGTGA.

The gene calls are TRBV5-1 and TRBJ2-3, with 9 bases lining up with TRBD1. The CDR3 consists of 15 residues. Germline trimming cut 4 bases from V and 5 bases from J; bases unmatched to any gene: 8. Looked up from germline, CDR1 is SGHRS and CDR2 is YFSETQ. The CDR3, as DNA: TGCGCCAGCAGCCTGGGGGACAGGGTCGGAGATACGCAGTATTTT. Its translation is CASSLGDRVGDTQYF.